This T cell receptor (beta chain) appears in the sequencing data of a study of cytomegalovirus exposure and HLA in healthy donors. Across the whole study: Genotyping showed roughly 83% of about 370 donors falling in the Caucasian-associated ancestry cluster. General observations from the study: The later analysis indicated that the majority of CMV-associated TCR beta chains appeared HLA-restricted.

The PCR had 60 Vbeta and 13 Jbeta primers. Libraries were prepared by immunoSEQ multiplex PCR; TCRdb keeps only in-frame clonotypes and omits some of them. The repertoire holds roughly 200,000 clones, less than 85% seen once, with about 0.7% in the top ten. In germline, CDR1 is MNHEY, CDR2 SMNVEV (reference sequence). This CDR3 comprises 16 residues. V lost 5 bases and J lost 6, with 20 bases in between. This clone was recorded once. Antigen specificity is unknown. The sample comprised PBMCs. This clonotype was sampled from a boy aged 10-17 years in good health and CMV-seronegative. This chain links TRBV27 with TRBJ1-5, with D possibly matching TRBD1 (5 bases). CDR3 coding DNA: TGTGCCAGCAGTCCTCGCGGGGGGGTAAGGGGTCAGCCCCAGCATTTT. It translates to CASSPRGGVRGQPQHF.